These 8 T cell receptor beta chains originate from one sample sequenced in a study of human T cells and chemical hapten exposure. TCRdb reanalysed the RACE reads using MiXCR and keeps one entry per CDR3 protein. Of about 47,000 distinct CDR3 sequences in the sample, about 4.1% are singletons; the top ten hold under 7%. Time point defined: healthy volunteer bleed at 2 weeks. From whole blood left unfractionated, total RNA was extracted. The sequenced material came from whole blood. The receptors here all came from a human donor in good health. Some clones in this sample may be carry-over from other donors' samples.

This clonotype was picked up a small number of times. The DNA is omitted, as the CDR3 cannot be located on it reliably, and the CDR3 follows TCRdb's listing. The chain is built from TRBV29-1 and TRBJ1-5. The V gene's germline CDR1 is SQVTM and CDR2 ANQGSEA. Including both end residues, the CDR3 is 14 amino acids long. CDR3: CSAAWAGGNQPQNF.

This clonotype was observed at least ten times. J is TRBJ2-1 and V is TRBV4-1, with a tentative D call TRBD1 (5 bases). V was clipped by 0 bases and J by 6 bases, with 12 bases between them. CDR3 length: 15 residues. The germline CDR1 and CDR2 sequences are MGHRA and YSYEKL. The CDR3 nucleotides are TGCGCCAGCAGCCAAGACAGGGTAGTACGCAATGAGCAGTTCTTC. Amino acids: CASSQDRVVRNEQFF.

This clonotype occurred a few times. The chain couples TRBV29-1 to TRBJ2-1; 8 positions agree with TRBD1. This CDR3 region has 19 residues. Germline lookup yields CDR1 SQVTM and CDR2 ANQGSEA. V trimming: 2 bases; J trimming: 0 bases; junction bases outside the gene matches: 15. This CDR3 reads CSVEKQRAGGPSSYNEQFF. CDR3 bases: TGCAGCGTTGAAAAGCAGAGGGCAGGGGGCCCCAGCTCCTACAATGAGCAGTTCTTC.

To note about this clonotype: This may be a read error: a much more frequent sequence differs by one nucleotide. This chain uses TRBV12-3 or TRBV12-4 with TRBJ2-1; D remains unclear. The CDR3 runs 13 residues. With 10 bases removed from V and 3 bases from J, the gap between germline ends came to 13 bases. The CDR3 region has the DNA TGTGCCACCGAAGGTAGTTTCTACAATGAGCAGTTCTTC. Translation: CATEGSFYNEQFF.

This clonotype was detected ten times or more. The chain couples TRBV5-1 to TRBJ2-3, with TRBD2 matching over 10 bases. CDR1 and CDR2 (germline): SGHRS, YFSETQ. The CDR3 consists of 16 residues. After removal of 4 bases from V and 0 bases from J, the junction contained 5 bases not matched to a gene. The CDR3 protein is CASSPTSGTSTDTQYF. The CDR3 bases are TGCGCCAGCAGCCCTACTAGCGGGACTAGCACAGATACGCAGTATTTT.

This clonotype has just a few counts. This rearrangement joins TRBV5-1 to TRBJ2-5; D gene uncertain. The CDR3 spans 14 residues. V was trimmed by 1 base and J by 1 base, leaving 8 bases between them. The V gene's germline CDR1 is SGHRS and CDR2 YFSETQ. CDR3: CASSLQATQETQYF. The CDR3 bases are TGCGCCAGCAGCTTGCAAGCCACCCAAGAGACCCAGTACTTC.

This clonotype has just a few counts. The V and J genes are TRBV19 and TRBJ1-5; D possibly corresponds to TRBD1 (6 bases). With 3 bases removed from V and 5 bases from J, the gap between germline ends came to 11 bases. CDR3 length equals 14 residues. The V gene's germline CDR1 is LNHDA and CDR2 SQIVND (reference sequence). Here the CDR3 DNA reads TGTGCCAGTAGTATTGTGGGGGCGGATCAGCCCCAGCATTTT. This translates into CASSIVGADQPQHF.

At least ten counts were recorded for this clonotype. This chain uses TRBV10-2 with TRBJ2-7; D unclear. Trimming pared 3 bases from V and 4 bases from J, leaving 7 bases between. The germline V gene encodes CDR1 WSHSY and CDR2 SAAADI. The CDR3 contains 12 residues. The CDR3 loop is CASSDSEYEQYF. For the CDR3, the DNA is TGCGCCAGCAGTGACAGCGAGTACGAGCAGTACTTC.